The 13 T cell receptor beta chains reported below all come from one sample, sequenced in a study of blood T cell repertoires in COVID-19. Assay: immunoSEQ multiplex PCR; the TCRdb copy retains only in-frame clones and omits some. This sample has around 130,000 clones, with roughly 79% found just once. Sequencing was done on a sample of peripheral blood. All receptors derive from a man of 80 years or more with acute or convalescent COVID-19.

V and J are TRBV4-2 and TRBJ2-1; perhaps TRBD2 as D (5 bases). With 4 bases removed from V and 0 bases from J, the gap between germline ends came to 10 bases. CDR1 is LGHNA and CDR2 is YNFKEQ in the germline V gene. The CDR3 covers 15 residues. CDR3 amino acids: CASSPDSLSYNEQFF. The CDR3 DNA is TGTGCCAGCAGCCCGGACTCCCTCTCCTACAATGAGCAGTTCTTC.

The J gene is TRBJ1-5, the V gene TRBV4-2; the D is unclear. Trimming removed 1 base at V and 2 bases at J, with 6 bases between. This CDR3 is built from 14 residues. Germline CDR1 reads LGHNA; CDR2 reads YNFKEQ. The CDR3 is CASSQAQGNQPQHF. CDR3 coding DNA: TGTGCCAGCAGCCAAGCCCAGGGCAATCAGCCCCAGCATTTT.

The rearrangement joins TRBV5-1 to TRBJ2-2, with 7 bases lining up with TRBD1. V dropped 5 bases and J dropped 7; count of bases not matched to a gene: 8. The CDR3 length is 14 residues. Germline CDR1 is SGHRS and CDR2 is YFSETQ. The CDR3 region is CASRNGQALGELFF. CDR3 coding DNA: TGCGCCAGCAGAAACGGACAGGCCCTCGGGGAGCTGTTTTTT.

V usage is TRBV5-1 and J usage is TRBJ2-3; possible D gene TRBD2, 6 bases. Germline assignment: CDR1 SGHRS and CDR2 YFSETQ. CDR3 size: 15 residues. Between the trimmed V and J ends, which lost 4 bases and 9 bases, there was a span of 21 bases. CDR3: CASSTGWSAGGTQYF. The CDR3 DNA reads TGCGCCAGCAGCACCGGGTGGTCCGCTGGGGGGACGCAGTATTTT.

This CDR3 reads CASSQGQGKGNSPLHF. CDR3 DNA: TGCGCCAGCAGCCAGGGACAGGGGAAAGGGAATTCACCCCTCCACTTT. The chain joins TRBV5-1 to TRBJ1-6, with TRBD1 matching over 10 bases. CDR1 is SGHRS, CDR2 YFSETQ, per germline. The CDR3 spans 16 residues. With 4 bases clipped from V and 7 bases from J, the junction kept 8 bases outside the gene matches. Drawing the rest from reference TRBV5-1 and TRBJ1-6, the complete variable domain is KAGVTQTPRYLIKTRGQQVTLSCSPISGHRSVSWYQQTPGQGLQFLFEYFSETQRNKGNFPGRFSGRQFSNSRSEMNVSTLELGDSALYLCASSQGQGKGNSPLHFGNGTRLTVT.

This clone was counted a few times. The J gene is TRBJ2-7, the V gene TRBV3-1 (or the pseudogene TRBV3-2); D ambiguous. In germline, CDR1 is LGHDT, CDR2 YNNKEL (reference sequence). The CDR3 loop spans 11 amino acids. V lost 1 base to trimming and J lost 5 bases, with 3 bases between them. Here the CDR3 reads CASSQVNEQYF. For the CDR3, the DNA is TGTGCCAGCAGCCAAGTTAACGAGCAGTACTTC.

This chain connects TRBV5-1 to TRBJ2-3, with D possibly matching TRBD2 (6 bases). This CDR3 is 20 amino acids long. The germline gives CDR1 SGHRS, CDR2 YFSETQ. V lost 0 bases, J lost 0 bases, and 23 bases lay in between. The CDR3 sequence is CASSLADYRTRQISTDTQYF. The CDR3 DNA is TGCGCCAGCAGCTTGGCGGACTATCGGACCCGACAGATTAGCACAGATACGCAGTATTTT.

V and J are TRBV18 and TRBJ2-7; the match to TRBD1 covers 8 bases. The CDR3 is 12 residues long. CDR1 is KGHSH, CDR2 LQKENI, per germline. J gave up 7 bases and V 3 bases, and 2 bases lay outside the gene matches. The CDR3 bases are TGTGCCAGCTCACCCAGGGGGCGTGAGCAGTACTTC. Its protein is CASSPRGREQYF.

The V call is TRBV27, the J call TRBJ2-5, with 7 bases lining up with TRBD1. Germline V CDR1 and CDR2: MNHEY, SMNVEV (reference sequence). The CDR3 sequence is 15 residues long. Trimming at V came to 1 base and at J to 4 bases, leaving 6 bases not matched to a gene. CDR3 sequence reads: CASSLYRTGPETQYF. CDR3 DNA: TGTGCCAGCAGTTTATATAGGACAGGACCAGAGACCCAGTACTTC.

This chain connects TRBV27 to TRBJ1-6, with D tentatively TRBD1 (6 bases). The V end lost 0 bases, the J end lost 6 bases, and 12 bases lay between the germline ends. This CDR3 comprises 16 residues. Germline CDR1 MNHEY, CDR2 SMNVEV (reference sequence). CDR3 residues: CASSLSRTVPNSPLHF. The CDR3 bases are TGTGCCAGCAGTTTATCCCGGACAGTGCCTAATTCACCCCTCCACTTT.

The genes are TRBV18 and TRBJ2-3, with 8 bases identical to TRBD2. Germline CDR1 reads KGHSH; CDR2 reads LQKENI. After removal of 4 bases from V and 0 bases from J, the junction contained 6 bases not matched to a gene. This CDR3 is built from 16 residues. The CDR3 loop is CASSLGLAVSTDTQYF. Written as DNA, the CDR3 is TGTGCCAGCTCACTAGGACTAGCAGTGAGCACAGATACGCAGTATTTT.

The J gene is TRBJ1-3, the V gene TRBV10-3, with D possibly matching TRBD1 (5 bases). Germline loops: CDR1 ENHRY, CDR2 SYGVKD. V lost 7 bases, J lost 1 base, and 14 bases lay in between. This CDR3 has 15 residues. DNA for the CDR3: TGTGCCATCACCGAAGACAGAAGATCTGGAAACACCATATATTTT. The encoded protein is CAITEDRRSGNTIYF.

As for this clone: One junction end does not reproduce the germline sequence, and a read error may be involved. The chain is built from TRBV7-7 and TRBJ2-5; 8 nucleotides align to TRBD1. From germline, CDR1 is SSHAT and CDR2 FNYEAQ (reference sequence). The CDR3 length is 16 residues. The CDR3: CASSLVAGGGQETQYF. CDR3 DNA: TGTGCTAGCAGCTTAGTGGCAGGGGGCGGACAAGAGACCCAGTACTTC.